The 26 T cell receptor beta chains in this list originate from one sample, sequenced in a study of shared clonotypes between healthy human individuals. CD45RO negativity and positive selection for CCR7 defined naive CD8 cells, a population that excluded terminally differentiated effector memory CD45RA+ cells. Profiled with immunoSEQ multiplex PCR; TCRdb holds only in-frame clones, not every one. The sample lists about 2 million clones; approximately 94% were seen once. The sequenced sample was naive CD8+ T cells sorted from blood. These receptors all stem from a man aged 18 to 29 in good health.

The chain uses TRBV4-3 and TRBJ1-3; D possibly corresponds to TRBD1 (5 bases). Trimming took off 4 bases at V and 1 base at J, with 17 bases between the two ends. Per germline, CDR1 LGHNA and CDR2 YSLEER. The CDR3 has 17 amino acids. CDR3 DNA: TGCGCCAGCAGCCCCCAGGTTGAGGGGTGGTCTGGAAACACCATATATTTT. This encodes CASSPQVEGWSGNTIYF.

DNA of the CDR3: TGTGCCAGCAGGCGTTCCCTACAGGGGACCTATGGCTACACCTTC. Protein: CASRRSLQGTYGYTF. The rearrangement uses TRBV7-9 and TRBJ1-2, with 7 nucleotides matching TRBD1. V trimming: 6 bases; J trimming: 4 bases; junction bases outside the gene matches: 11. Per germline, CDR1 SEHNR and CDR2 FQNEAQ (reference sequence). CDR3 size: 15 residues.

A remark on this clone: This sample also contains other DNA sequences that code for the same CDR3. The CDR3 here is CASSSGQGYYEQYF. CDR3 nucleotides: TGTGCCAGCAGTTCGGGACAGGGGTACTACGAGCAGTACTTC. This chain links TRBV27 with TRBJ2-7; 10 bases are a match to TRBD1. J lost 3 bases, V lost 4 bases, and 3 bases had no gene match. CDR1 and CDR2 (germline): MNHEY, SMNVEV (reference sequence). This CDR3 is built from 14 residues.

This clone was observed once. The chain carries TRBV13 and TRBJ2-1; the match to TRBD2 covers 16 bases. V dropped 6 bases and J dropped 7; count of bases not matched to a gene: 6. The CDR3 totals 16 residues. CDR1 PRHDT and CDR2 FYEKMQ come from the germline V gene (reference sequence). CDR3 DNA: TGTGCCAGCAGGGAGGGACTAGCGGGAGGGTGGAATGAGCAGTTCTTC. This translates into CASREGLAGGWNEQFF.

This clone was recorded once. The chain couples TRBV4-3 to TRBJ2-1; TRBD2 might be the D (6 bases). The CDR3 spans 15 residues. The germline V and J ends were trimmed by 4 bases and 4 bases, with 14 bases remaining between them. The germline CDR1 and CDR2 sequences are LGHNA and YSLEER. The CDR3 sequence: CASSLVYSGYNEQFF. In DNA, the CDR3 is TGCGCCAGCAGCCTCGTTTATAGCGGTTACAATGAGCAGTTCTTC.

This chain joins TRBV13 and TRBJ2-7; 7 nucleotides match TRBD1. CDR1 is PRHDT, CDR2 FYEKMQ, per germline (reference sequence). The V and J ends lost 7 bases and 2 bases, in that order; junction bases with no gene match: 8. This CDR3 contains 14 residues. DNA of the CDR3: TGTGCCAGCAACGAGGACAGGAACCCCTACGAGCAGTACTTC. Translation: CASNEDRNPYEQYF.

The chain combines TRBV10-3 with TRBJ2-2; D gene ambiguous. CDR1 is ENHRY and CDR2 is SYGVKD in the germline V gene. This CDR3 has 14 residues. Trimming cost V 0 bases and J 6 bases, with 8 bases left between them. CDR3 bases: TGTGCCATCAGTGAGTCAGACCCCTCCGGGGAGCTGTTTTTT. It yields the protein CAISESDPSGELFF.

The gene calls are TRBV25-1 and TRBJ1-1; TRBD1 matches 11 bases. With 2 bases clipped from V and 11 bases from J, the junction kept 4 bases outside the gene matches. This CDR3 is built from 13 residues. From germline, CDR1 is MGHDK and CDR2 SYGVNS. CDR3 sequence (DNA): TGTGCCAGCAGTGAAGGGACAGGGGGGGAGGCTTTCTTT. Encoded protein: CASSEGTGGEAFF.

This chain joins TRBV7-3 and TRBJ2-5, with 9 bases fitting TRBD2. The CDR3 is 16 residues long. Germline-derived CDR1 and CDR2 are SGHTA and FQGTGA. J gave up 4 bases and V 1 base, and 7 bases lay outside the gene matches. CDR3 bases: TGTGCCAGCAGCTTAATTGGCGGGGGGGCCGGAGAGACCCAGTACTTC. This gives the protein CASSLIGGGAGETQYF.

The gene calls are TRBV13 and TRBJ2-3; 13 nucleotides align to TRBD2. The V gene's germline CDR1 is PRHDT and CDR2 FYEKMQ (reference sequence). J gave up 0 bases and V 4 bases, and 4 bases lay outside the gene matches. This CDR3 comprises 17 residues. The CDR3 is CASSSGLAGASTDTQYF. CDR3 nucleotides: TGTGCCAGCAGCTCTGGACTAGCGGGAGCGAGCACAGATACGCAGTATTTT.

This clone was detected once. The chain is built from TRBV6-6 and TRBJ2-5; 7 bases map to TRBD2. This CDR3 has 13 amino acids. J gave up 2 bases and V 8 bases, and 5 bases lay outside the gene matches. Germline CDR1 MNHNY, CDR2 SVGAGI (reference sequence). DNA for the CDR3: TGTGCCAGCCTCGGGGGACTACAAGAGACCCAGTACTTC. It encodes CASLGGLQETQYF.

The chain combines TRBV7-6 with TRBJ1-1; D remains unclear. Per germline, CDR1 SGHVS and CDR2 FNYEAQ. The CDR3 runs 15 residues. With 2 bases removed from V and 0 bases from J, the gap between germline ends came to 10 bases. The CDR3 sequence is CASSLRMGMNTEAFF. The CDR3 bases are TGTGCCAGCAGCTTAAGGATGGGGATGAACACTGAAGCTTTCTTT.

CDR3 nucleotide sequence: TGTGCCAGCAGCATACCTCCTCCGGATACGCAGTATTTT. Its protein product is CASSIPPPDTQYF. V and J are TRBV11-2 and TRBJ2-3; D call uncertain. V was trimmed by 5 bases and J by 6 bases, leaving 12 bases between them. CDR1 is SGHAT and CDR2 is FQNNGV in the germline V gene. This CDR3 has 13 residues.

The rearrangement links TRBV4-1 to TRBJ1-2; D unresolved. This CDR3 spans 15 amino acids. The germline CDR1 and CDR2 sequences are MGHRA and YSYEKL. Trimming stripped 0 bases from V and 5 bases from J, with 13 bases between. CDR3 in DNA: TGCGCCAGCAGCCAAGAAAAAACAACCGTTTATGGCTACACCTTC. It specifies CASSQEKTTVYGYTF.

The chain employs TRBV9 and TRBJ2-2, with 10 bases fitting TRBD2. CDR1 and CDR2 from the germline V gene are SGDLS and YYNGEE. This CDR3 has 15 residues. V gave up 3 bases and J gave up 8 bases; unmatched junction bases: 7. CDR3 protein: CASSATPGLAGELFF. The CDR3 bases are TGTGCCAGCAGCGCAACTCCGGGACTAGCGGGGGAGCTGTTTTTT.

The chain uses TRBV28 and TRBJ1-6; D remains unclear. Looked up from germline, CDR1 is MDHEN and CDR2 is SYDVKM. The CDR3 length is 16 residues. V dropped 1 base and J dropped 0 bases, with 7 bases sitting between them. The CDR3 DNA follows: TGTGCCAGCAGTTTATTCGAGAACTCCTATAATTCACCCCTCCACTTT. This sequence encodes CASSLFENSYNSPLHF.

Of note for this clone: The identical CDR3 is also encoded by other nucleotide sequences in the sample. V and J are TRBV6-6 and TRBJ1-5; unclear D gene. The V gene's germline CDR1 is MNHNY and CDR2 SVGAGI (reference sequence). V lost 2 bases and J lost 1, with 6 bases in between. The CDR3 loop spans 14 amino acids. The CDR3 protein is CASSYPDSNQPQHF. The DNA for the CDR3 is TGTGCCAGCAGTTACCCGGACAGCAATCAGCCCCAGCATTTT.

The gene calls are TRBV28 and TRBJ1-2, with 7 bases matching TRBD1. The CDR3 covers 18 residues. Trimming at V came to 8 bases and at J to 4 bases, leaving 22 bases not matched to a gene. Germline CDR1 is MDHEN and CDR2 is SYDVKM. The CDR3 sequence is CASRPGTAQPLLLYGYTF. The DNA of the CDR3 is TGTGCCAGCCGTCCCGGGACAGCCCAACCCTTACTCCTCTATGGCTACACCTTC.

This clone was recorded once. The CDR3 region is CAWRWTLGAGELFF. DNA for the CDR3: TGTGCCTGGCGTTGGACTCTAGGGGCCGGGGAGCTGTTTTTT. The gene calls are TRBV30 and TRBJ2-2; D could derive from TRBD1 or TRBD2 (5 bases each). The germline V gene encodes CDR1 GTSNPN and CDR2 SVGIG (reference sequence). The CDR3 contains 14 residues. Trimming stripped 5 bases from V and 6 bases from J, with 16 bases between.

The chain employs TRBV9 and TRBJ2-7; D is uncertain. Germline CDR1 SGDLS, CDR2 YYNGEE. The CDR3 runs to 14 residues. Trimming cost V 0 bases and J 1 base, with 8 bases left between them. In DNA, the CDR3 is TGTGCCAGCAGCGTAGTTGACTTGTCCTACGAGCAGTACTTC. It specifies CASSVVDLSYEQYF.

The table lists this clone with a few counts. The chain combines TRBV2 with TRBJ1-6; D not certain. Germline V gene lookup returns CDR1 SNHLY and CDR2 FYNNEI. This CDR3 has 13 residues. The germline V and J ends were trimmed by 7 bases and 7 bases, with 11 bases remaining between them. The CDR3 bases are TGTGCCAGCAACTTGGAAGACAATTCACCCCTCCACTTT. It yields the protein CASNLEDNSPLHF. Full variable domain (outside the CDR3, taken from reference TRBV2 and TRBJ1-6): EPEVTQTPSHQVTQMGQEVILRCVPISNHLYFYWYRQILGQKVEFLVSFYNNEISEKSEIFDDQFSVERPDGSNFTLKIRSTKLEDSAMYFCASNLEDNSPLHFGNGTRLTVT.

The chain couples TRBV4-1 to TRBJ1-2; 8 positions agree with TRBD1. The CDR3 is made up of 18 amino acids. V lost 0 bases and J lost 0; bases outside the gene matches: 9. In germline, CDR1 is MGHRA, CDR2 YSYEKL. The CDR3 is CASSQEPQGVLANYGYTF. Here the CDR3 DNA reads TGCGCCAGCAGCCAAGAACCACAGGGGGTGCTAGCTAACTATGGCTACACCTTC.

The genes are TRBV19 and TRBJ2-7, with 7 bases aligning to TRBD1. The CDR3 is made up of 14 amino acids. CDR1 and CDR2 from the germline V gene are LNHDA and SQIVND (reference sequence). The ends lost 5 bases at V and 4 bases at J; junction bases unmatched: 8. This CDR3 is CASSQLQGDYEQYF. In nucleotides, the CDR3 is TGTGCCAGTAGTCAACTTCAGGGGGATTACGAGCAGTACTTC.

The chain recombines TRBV6-5 with TRBJ2-7; D not resolved. The length of the CDR3 is 14 residues. Germline V gene sequence: CDR1 MNHEY, CDR2 SVGAGI. V was pared by 4 bases and J by 2 bases, with 12 bases between. In DNA form, the CDR3 reads TGTGCCAGCAGTTCTTTCTCTAATCCCTACGAGCAGTACTTC. Translated: CASSSFSNPYEQYF.

The chain recombines TRBV28 with TRBJ2-7; 7 bases are shared with TRBD1. The CDR3 length is 14 residues. With V trimmed by 2 bases and J by 2 bases, 3 bases remained unmatched. Germline V gene sequence: CDR1 MDHEN, CDR2 SYDVKM. Here the CDR3 reads CASSLIQGAYEQYF. The DNA of the CDR3 is TGTGCCAGCAGTTTAATTCAGGGGGCCTACGAGCAGTACTTC.

The chain recombines TRBV2 with TRBJ2-7, with D uncertain. V dropped 4 bases and J dropped 1 base, with 11 bases sitting between them. The CDR3 sequence is 14 residues long. The germline CDR1 and CDR2 sequences are SNHLY and FYNNEI. The CDR3 nucleotides are TGTGCCAGCAGTGTGTCTGACGGTTCCTACGAGCAGTACTTC. It codes for CASSVSDGSYEQYF.